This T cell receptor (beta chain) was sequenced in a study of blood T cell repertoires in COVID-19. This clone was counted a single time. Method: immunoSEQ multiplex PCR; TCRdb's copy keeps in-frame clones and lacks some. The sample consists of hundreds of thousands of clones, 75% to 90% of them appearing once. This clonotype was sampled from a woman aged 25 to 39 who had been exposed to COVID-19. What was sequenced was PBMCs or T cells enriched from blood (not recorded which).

The CDR3: CASSSPGNEQFF. CDR3 in DNA: TGTGCCAGCAGTTCCCCGGGCAATGAGCAGTTCTTC. The chain combines TRBV27 with TRBJ2-1; no definite D call. CDR1 MNHEY and CDR2 SMNVEV come from the germline V gene (reference sequence). The V end lost 4 bases, the J end lost 6 bases, and 7 bases lay between the germline ends. This CDR3 is built from 12 residues.